The 12 T cell receptor beta chains given below trace back to one sample, sequenced in a study of blood T cell repertoires in COVID-19. TCRdb's copy holds only in-frame clones and misses some; the assay was immunoSEQ multiplex PCR. The sample consists of about 25,000 clones, approximately 80% of them appearing once. The sequencing input was peripheral blood. Receptor source: an older man with active or convalescent COVID-19.

J is TRBJ2-4 and V is TRBV10-2; D ambiguous. CDR3 size: 18 residues. The germline V gene encodes CDR1 WSHSY and CDR2 SAAADI. The ends were cut back, 0 bases at V and 1 base at J, with 16 bases in the middle. The CDR3 region is CASSESMSETSAKNIQYF. Written as DNA, the CDR3 is TGCGCCAGCAGTGAGTCGATGAGCGAGACCTCCGCCAAAAACATTCAGTACTTC.

V is TRBV19 and J is TRBJ2-3, with TRBD2 identical over 8 bases. The V segment lost 2 bases and the J segment 9 bases; nucleotides outside the gene matches: 10. The CDR3 covers 15 residues. Per the germline V gene, CDR1 is LNHDA and CDR2 is SQIVND (reference sequence). For the CDR3, the DNA is TGTGCCAGTAGTATATCGGGACTAGGGTCGAGGACGCAGTATTTT. Its protein is CASSISGLGSRTQYF.

This clone was detected only once. The chain combines TRBV5-1 with TRBJ1-2; 7 bases line up with TRBD1. The germline CDR1 and CDR2 sequences are SGHRS and YFSETQ. CDR3 size: 13 residues. The junction had 8 bases not matched to a gene; V was cut back by 4 bases and J by 8 bases. CDR3 nucleotides: TGCGCCAGCAGCCACGGACAGGCGGAAGGCTACACCTTC. This translates into CASSHGQAEGYTF.

As regards this clone: One end of the junction does not line up with germline, which may come from a read error. This rearrangement joins TRBV19 to TRBJ2-1, with D perhaps TRBD1 (7 bases). The V gene's germline CDR1 is LNHDA and CDR2 SQIVND (reference sequence). This CDR3 comprises 14 residues. The chain's CDR3 is CASRSGTAGATGVF. DNA of the CDR3: TGTGCCAGTAGATCGGGGACAGCGGGCGCCACGGGGGTCTTC.

The V and J genes are TRBV6-2 or TRBV6-3 and TRBJ2-4; 9 bases fit TRBD2. V gave up 6 bases and J gave up 2 bases; unmatched junction bases: 5. This CDR3 has 15 residues. Germline V gives CDR1 MNHEY, CDR2 SVGEGT. In DNA, the CDR3 is TGTGCCAGCAGCTCCGCGGGGGGGACCAAAAACATTCAGTACTTC. It translates to CASSSAGGTKNIQYF.

This chain uses TRBV5-8 with TRBJ1-4; D gene unclear. V lost 2 bases to trimming and J lost 4 bases, with 12 bases between them. Germline CDR1 reads SGHTS; CDR2 reads YDEGEE. The CDR3 runs 15 residues. CDR3 DNA sequence: TGTGCCAGCAGCTTCACCGGGTTACGTAATGAAAAACTGTTTTTT. Its protein product is CASSFTGLRNEKLFF. Looking up the rest from reference TRBV5-8 and TRBJ1-4 gives the full variable domain: EAGVTQSPTHLIKTRGQQATLRCSPISGHTSVYWYQQALGLGLQFLLWYDEGEERNRGNFPPRFSGRQFPNYSSELNVNALELEDSALYLCASSFTGLRNEKLFFGSGTQLSVL.

V usage is TRBV11-2 and J usage is TRBJ2-1, with 10 bases aligning to TRBD2. CDR3 size: 14 residues. The germline V gene has CDR1 SGHAT and CDR2 FQNNGV. Trimming removed 5 bases from V and 4 bases from J; junction bases left unmatched: 2. CDR3 residues: CASSGLAVYNEQFF. CDR3 DNA sequence: TGTGCCAGCAGCGGACTAGCGGTTTACAATGAGCAGTTCTTC.

V gene TRBV10-3 combines with J gene TRBJ2-5; 8 bases map to TRBD2. The CDR3 covers 13 residues. Losses at the gene ends were 8 bases for V and 5 bases for J; bases not matched to a gene: 7. From germline, CDR1 is ENHRY and CDR2 SYGVKD. The CDR3 coding sequence is TGTGCCATCTCGGGAGGGAACGGGGAGACCCAGTACTTC. Its translation is CAISGGNGETQYF.

In its sample, this clone was seen once. The chain uses TRBV7-8 and TRBJ1-6; maybe TRBD1 (6 bases). Germline lookup yields CDR1 SGHVS and CDR2 FQNEAQ. Trimming shortened V by 3 bases and J by 8 bases, and 20 bases separated the two germline ends. The CDR3 covers 17 residues. CDR3 loop: CASSLLRGGKKDSPLHF. The DNA for the CDR3 is TGTGCCAGCAGCTTGTTACGAGGGGGAAAAAAGGATTCACCCCTCCACTTT.

V usage is TRBV29-1 and J usage is TRBJ2-3; 8 bases are a match to TRBD2. Germline V gene data show CDR1 as SQVTM and CDR2 as ANQGSEA. This CDR3 is built from 16 residues. The junction had 6 bases not matched to a gene; V was cut back by 1 base and J by 0 bases. The CDR3 DNA reads TGCAGCGTTGAAGGGGCCCGGGAGGGGAGCACAGATACGCAGTATTTT. It codes for CSVEGAREGSTDTQYF.

The chain uses TRBV18 and TRBJ2-5; tentative D call: TRBD1 (6 bases). This CDR3 comprises 13 residues. V was cut by 5 bases and J by 1 base, with 8 bases left in between. Looked up from germline, CDR1 is KGHSH and CDR2 is LQKENI. The CDR3 here is CASSGTSQETQYF. Written as DNA, the CDR3 is TGTGCCAGCTCAGGGACATCCCAAGAGACCCAGTACTTC.

The chain recombines TRBV6-5 with TRBJ2-2; 11 nucleotides align to TRBD1. From germline, CDR1 is MNHEY and CDR2 SVGAGI. V dropped 8 bases and J dropped 3; count of bases not matched to a gene: 5. CDR3 length equals 15 residues. The chain's CDR3 is CASVLGQGDTGELFF. The CDR3 DNA sequence: TGTGCCAGCGTACTGGGACAGGGGGACACCGGGGAGCTGTTTTTT.